This is a list of T cell receptor beta chains from one sample in a study of CD4+ T cells in melanoma. The assay was immunoSEQ multiplex PCR, and TCRdb's table has in-frame clones only and misses some. The table lists about 9,200 clones, 65% to 70% of them singletons, with 11% in the top ten. Sequencing was done on a sample of cells from a culture (not recorded whether cultured in vitro). The origin of the receptors is a human donor with melanoma. Each CDR3 is given with its conserved first and last residue.

j_call,v_call,cdr3_aa
TRBJ2-1,TRBV13,CASSFGVVEQFF
TRBJ1-1,TRBV6-6,CASTWSPSTAFF
TRBJ2-1,TRBV5-6,CASSLAAGPYNEQFF
TRBJ2-5,TRBV11-2,CASSLSRWSETQYF
TRBJ1-1,TRBV29-1,CSVGQGSTEAFF
TRBJ2-2,TRBV7-6,CASSPRDRPNTGELFF
TRBJ2-5,TRBV5-1,CASSGMGAETQYF
TRBJ2-3,TRBV5-1,CASSLGTSGTDTQYF
TRBJ1-2,TRBV2,CASSFLANYGYTF
TRBJ1-1,TRBV7-8,CASSMRTLAFF
TRBJ2-7,TRBV2,CASKTGGVSYEQYF
TRBJ2-5,TRBV2,CASERGGETQYF
TRBJ2-3,TRBV29-1,CSVLGSAGGTDTQYF
TRBJ2-7,TRBV30,CAWSGQGARYEQYF
TRBJ1-1,TRBV13,CASSVGTGKHTEAFF
TRBJ2-1,TRBV5-1,CASSLVRFGVHEQFF
TRBJ2-5,TRBV5-1,CASSLRPSGGQETQYF
TRBJ2-3,TRBV5-4,CASSSPGDTQYF
TRBJ1-4,TRBV15,CATSRDPQGGEKLFF
TRBJ2-7,TRBV11-1,CASSPSLAGSYEQYF
TRBJ2-1,TRBV18,CASSQTMDISNEQFF
TRBJ2-1,TRBV18,CASSPRDRDEQFF
TRBJ2-5,TRBV5-4,CASSLPGRETQYF
TRBJ2-5,TRBV5-1,CASGRQGRREGETQYF
TRBJ1-4,TRBV5-5,CASSFGSGDGGEKLFF
TRBJ1-2,TRBV27,CASKLYSSSPGRYTF
TRBJ1-2,TRBV7-9,CASSLGGGGQGGYTF
TRBJ2-5,TRBV28,CASSSGQGIWETQYF
TRBJ2-7,TRBV6-6,CASSNPGQGLVKQYF
TRBJ1-1,TRBV7-9,CASSPRTVNTEAFF
TRBJ2-7,TRBV4-1,CASSQPTGGKGNEQYF